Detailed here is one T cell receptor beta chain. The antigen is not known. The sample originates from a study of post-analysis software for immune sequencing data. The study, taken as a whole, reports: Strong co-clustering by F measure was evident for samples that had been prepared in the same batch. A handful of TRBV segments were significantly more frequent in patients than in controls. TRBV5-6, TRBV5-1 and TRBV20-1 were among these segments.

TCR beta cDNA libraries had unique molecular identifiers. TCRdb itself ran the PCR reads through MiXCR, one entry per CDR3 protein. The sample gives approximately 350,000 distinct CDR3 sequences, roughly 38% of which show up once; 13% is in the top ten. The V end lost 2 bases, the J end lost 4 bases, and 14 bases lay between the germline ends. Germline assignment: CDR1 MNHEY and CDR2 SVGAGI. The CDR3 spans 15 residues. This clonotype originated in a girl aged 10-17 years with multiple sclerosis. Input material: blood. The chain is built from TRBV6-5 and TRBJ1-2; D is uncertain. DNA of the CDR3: TGTGCCAGCAGTTACCATTCGCCAGAGAGCTATGGCTACACCTTC. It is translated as CASSYHSPESYGYTF.